Presented here are 11 T cell receptor beta chains from one specimen sequenced in a study of blood T cell repertoires in COVID-19 (dated by TCRdb to about 2020). Preparation of the library involved the immunoSEQ multiplex PCR assay. The immuneACCESS repertoire file appears here via TCRdb, limited to in-frame rearrangements. These files lack a portion of the clones; in checked studies, under half of the deficit traces to unresolved V genes, and the cause of the others is not known. Recorded for this sample are roughly 220,000 clones; 84% of them occurred a single time. The top ten clonotypes cover roughly 5% of the sample. Sample: peripheral blood. The receptor source for this set is a woman aged 55-69 years who had recovered from COVID-19.

In this sample, this clone turned up once. The J gene is TRBJ2-2, the V gene TRBV15; D is possibly TRBD1 (6 bases). The CDR3 spans 14 residues. Germline loops: CDR1 LNHNV, CDR2 YYDKDF (reference sequence). V was pared by 4 bases and J by 3 bases, with 9 bases between. The CDR3 DNA sequence: TGTGCCACCAGCATCCACAGGGACACCGGGGAGCTGTTTTTT. Amino acids: CATSIHRDTGELFF.

This sequence joins TRBV27 and TRBJ1-1; a weak D match, TRBD1 (6 bases). Germline V gene sequence: CDR1 MNHEY, CDR2 SMNVEV (reference sequence). V was cut by 7 bases and J by 4 bases, with 19 bases left in between. This CDR3 spans 15 amino acids. DNA for the CDR3: TGTGCCAGCAAACTAACGGGGGGGCCCAGCACTGAAGCTTTCTTT. Its protein product is CASKLTGGPSTEAFF.

The rearrangement links TRBV3-1 (or the pseudogene TRBV3-2) to TRBJ1-2, with TRBD1 matching over 8 bases. The V and J ends lost 1 base and 5 bases, in that order; junction bases with no gene match: 6. Germline-derived CDR1 and CDR2 are LGHDT and YNNKEL (reference sequence). The CDR3 totals 15 residues. CDR3 in DNA: TGTGCCAGCAGCCAAGGCCACAGGGGGGGGTATGGCTACACCTTC. Translation gives CASSQGHRGGYGYTF.

The rearrangement links TRBV5-1 to TRBJ2-7, with 14 nucleotides matching TRBD2. V shed 2 bases and J 0 bases; nucleotides not matched to a gene: 4. In germline, CDR1 is SGHRS, CDR2 YFSETQ. The CDR3 contains 17 residues. CDR3 in DNA: TGCGCCAGCAGCTTTGGACTAGCGGGGGGCTACTCCTACGAGCAGTACTTC. Translation: CASSFGLAGGYSYEQYF. Supplemented by reference TRBV5-1 and TRBJ2-7, the full variable domain reads KAGVTQTPRYLIKTRGQQVTLSCSPISGHRSVSWYQQTPGQGLQFLFEYFSETQRNKGNFPGRFSGRQFSNSRSEMNVSTLELGDSALYLCASSFGLAGGYSYEQYFGPGTRLTVT.

The genes are TRBV6-6 and TRBJ1-3; maybe TRBD1 (5 bases). Germline CDR1 is MNHNY and CDR2 is SVGAGI (reference sequence). CDR3 size: 16 residues. Trimming left V 0 bases short and J 2 bases short, with 11 bases between. CDR3 residues: CASSYSRGYAGNTIYF. The CDR3 DNA reads TGTGCCAGCAGTTACTCTCGGGGGTATGCTGGAAACACCATATATTTT.

This clone was found many times. The V call is TRBV6-4, the J call TRBJ2-3; maybe TRBD2 (6 bases). CDR1 MRHNA and CDR2 SNTAGT come from the germline V gene. Trimming stripped 3 bases from V and 1 base from J, with 8 bases between. The CDR3 length is 14 residues. DNA for the CDR3: TGTGCCAGCAGTGAAGCTAGCGGCACAGATACGCAGTATTTT. Translated: CASSEASGTDTQYF.

With regard to this clone: Other DNA sequences within the sample encode an identical CDR3. The genes are TRBV9 and TRBJ2-1; 10 bases agree with TRBD1. The CDR3 is 15 residues long. Germline CDR1 is SGDLS and CDR2 is YYNGEE. The V segment lost 0 bases and the J segment 4 bases; nucleotides outside the gene matches: 1. CDR3 amino acids: CASSVGQGAYNEQFF. In nucleotides, the CDR3 is TGTGCCAGCAGCGTAGGACAGGGGGCGTACAATGAGCAGTTCTTC.

The chain employs TRBV5-1 and TRBJ1-4; tentative D call: TRBD1 (5 bases). The ends were cut back, 0 bases at V and 6 bases at J, with 15 bases in the middle. From germline, CDR1 is SGHRS and CDR2 YFSETQ. The CDR3 contains 16 residues. The CDR3 bases are TGCGCCAGCAGCTTGGGGACACCCGGAAGGCATGAAAAACTGTTTTTT. Translating it yields CASSLGTPGRHEKLFF.

The CDR3 bases are TGTGCCAGCAGCTTGGACAGCTCCTACAATGAGCAGTTCTTC. Translated, it gives CASSLDSSYNEQFF. The chain uses TRBV5-6 and TRBJ2-1; D call uncertain. The CDR3 extends over 14 amino acids. Per the germline V gene, CDR1 is SGHDT and CDR2 is YYEEEE. Trimming cost V 0 bases and J 0 bases, with 4 bases left between them.

The rearrangement uses TRBV12-5 and TRBJ2-1; 7 positions agree with TRBD2. The CDR3 covers 15 residues. The V gene's germline CDR1 is LGHNT and CDR2 FRNRAP. Trimming took 6 bases from V and 3 from J; bases not matched to a gene: 8. The CDR3 bases are TGTGCTAGTGGGGGGCCCGGGGGGAGCTACAATGAGCAGTTCTTC. Translating it yields CASGGPGGSYNEQFF.

Regarding this clone: Sequence at one end of the junction differs from germline and may be a read error. The genes are TRBV7-7 and TRBJ2-5, with 12 bases fitting TRBD2. The CDR3 loop spans 16 amino acids. The germline V gene encodes CDR1 SSHAT and CDR2 FNYEAQ (reference sequence). The CDR3, as DNA: TGTGCTAGCAGCCTACTAGCGGGGGGATATCAAGAGACCCAGTACTTC. This gives the protein CASSLLAGGYQETQYF.